The 32 T cell receptor beta chains given below trace back to one sample, sequenced in a study of identical twins. TCRdb re-called the 5' RACE reads through MiXCR, storing one row per CDR3 protein. Among approximately 500,000 distinct CDR3 sequences listed, roughly 15% were seen once. These same records also appear under a second study, on yellow fever vaccine responses in identical twins.

What was sequenced was CD4+ T cells sorted from blood. The source is a young woman in good health.

V is TRBV10-3 and J is TRBJ1-2; D perhaps matches TRBD1 (6 bases). V lost 6 bases and J 4 bases, leaving 12 bases between the germline ends. The length of the CDR3 is 13 residues. CDR1 and CDR2 (germline): ENHRY, SYGVKD. The CDR3 sequence is CAISSGTLYGYTF. CDR3 sequence (DNA): TGTGCCATCAGCTCCGGGACACTCTATGGCTACACCTTC.

V gene TRBV2 combines with J gene TRBJ2-7; the D gene is possibly TRBD1 (5 bases). The length of the CDR3 is 12 residues. The ends were cut back, 7 bases at V and 5 bases at J, with 12 bases in the middle. The V gene's germline CDR1 is SNHLY and CDR2 FYNNEI. CDR3 bases: TGTGCCAGCACCTTTGGGGCAGACGAGCAGTACTTC. Protein: CASTFGADEQYF.

This clonotype was observed a few times. The V and J genes are TRBV12-3 or TRBV12-4 and TRBJ2-1, with D possibly TRBD2 on 6 matching bases. Trimming stripped 7 bases from V and 0 bases from J, with 13 bases between. There are 15 residues in the CDR3. The CDR3 nucleotides are TGTGCCAGCACCGTTGCCGGGAGCTCCTACAATGAGCAGTTCTTC. This translates into CASTVAGSSYNEQFF.

The genes are TRBV6-1 and TRBJ1-6, with a weak D call TRBD1 (5 bases). The germline gives CDR1 MNHNS, CDR2 SASEGT. The length of the CDR3 is 14 residues. Between the trimmed V and J ends, which lost 6 bases and 8 bases, there was a span of 14 bases. The CDR3 is CASRARVGDSPLHF. The CDR3 DNA reads TGTGCCAGCAGGGCCAGGGTCGGTGATTCACCCCTCCACTTT.

The V gene is TRBV10-2, the J gene TRBJ2-2; D is possibly TRBD2 (5 bases). The V and J ends lost 10 bases and 4 bases respectively, with 13 bases between them. Germline-derived CDR1 and CDR2 are WSHSY and SAAADI. This CDR3 is 13 amino acids long. The CDR3 DNA sequence: TGCGCCACGGGATCGGTGGCCACCGGGGAGCTGTTTTTT. Its protein is CATGSVATGELFF.

This sequence joins TRBV7-2 and TRBJ1-1, with no clear D. V was shortened by 5 bases and J by 2 bases, with 18 bases between the two germline ends. CDR3 length: 16 residues. Per the germline V gene, CDR1 is SGHTA and CDR2 is FQGNSA. The CDR3 DNA sequence: TGTGCCAGCAGCCCCTGGACGCGGTTGATCAACACTGAAGCTTTCTTT. Translated: CASSPWTRLINTEAFF.

This chain joins TRBV15 and TRBJ2-3; 11 bases fit TRBD2. The J segment lost 3 bases and the V segment lost 2 bases, leaving 4 bases of the junction unmatched. This CDR3 region has 16 residues. Germline V gene lookup returns CDR1 LNHNV and CDR2 YYDKDF (reference sequence). The CDR3 protein is CATSRTGLAGTDTQYF. Written as DNA, the CDR3 is TGTGCCACCAGCAGAACCGGACTAGCGGGTACAGATACGCAGTATTTT.

V usage is TRBV6-1 and J usage is TRBJ2-1, with D possibly called TRBD1 or TRBD2 (5 bases each). Germline-derived CDR1 and CDR2 are MNHNS and SASEGT. CDR3 length: 17 residues. Trimming removed 6 bases from V and 4 bases from J, with 22 bases in between. The CDR3 sequence: CASRPPGASGIYNEQFF. The CDR3 DNA follows: TGTGCCAGCAGGCCCCCCGGGGCCTCAGGTATATACAATGAGCAGTTCTTC.

This clonotype has a count of ten or more. This CDR3 reads CASSFDVMREKLFF. In nucleotides, the CDR3 is TGTGCCAGCAGTTTTGACGTCATGCGGGAAAAACTGTTTTTT. The rearrangement uses TRBV12-3 or TRBV12-4 and TRBJ1-4; D call uncertain. Trimming took 3 bases from V and 8 from J, leaving 13 bases between them. The CDR3 consists of 14 residues.

The table lists this clonotype with many counts. The V and J genes are TRBV28 and TRBJ1-4; D unresolved. CDR3 size: 14 residues. V was clipped by 1 base and J by 7 bases, with 10 bases between them. Per germline, CDR1 MDHEN and CDR2 SYDVKM. CDR3 amino acids: CASSLFDPPEKLFF. CDR3 DNA sequence: TGTGCCAGCAGTTTATTTGATCCCCCTGAAAAACTGTTTTTT.

The J gene is TRBJ2-1, the V gene TRBV3-1; 16 positions agree with TRBD2. The J segment lost 6 bases and the V segment lost 3 bases, leaving 5 bases of the junction unmatched. Germline lookup yields CDR1 LGHDT and CDR2 YNNKEL (reference sequence). The CDR3 has 17 residues. CDR3 coding DNA: TGTGCCAGCAGCCAGGCGGGACTAGCGGGAGGGGGCAATGAGCAGTTCTTC. As protein: CASSQAGLAGGGNEQFF.

This clonotype has a handful of counts. The chain links TRBV7-6 to TRBJ2-6; unclear D gene. Trimming took off 1 base at V and 0 bases at J, with 1 base between the two ends. Germline lookup yields CDR1 SGHVS and CDR2 FNYEAQ. The length of the CDR3 is 14 residues. In DNA form, the CDR3 reads TGTGCCAGCAGCTTAGTCTCTGGGGCCAACGTCCTGACTTTC. Protein product: CASSLVSGANVLTF.

V and J are TRBV27 and TRBJ2-2; 11 bases line up with TRBD2. CDR3 length: 19 amino acids. V lost 8 bases to trimming and J lost 0 bases; unmatched junction nucleotides: 14. Germline CDR1 is MNHEY and CDR2 is SMNVEV (reference sequence). This CDR3 reads CASHPLAGGPTPNTGELFF. In nucleotides, the CDR3 is TGTGCCAGCCACCCCCTAGCGGGGGGCCCCACACCGAACACCGGGGAGCTGTTTTTT.

In its sample, this clonotype was seen many times. This chain links TRBV12-3 or TRBV12-4 with TRBJ2-1; D gene ambiguous. The CDR3 extends over 13 amino acids. Trimming took off 3 bases at V and 5 bases at J, with 8 bases between the two ends. The CDR3 loop is CASSFSDNNEQFF. DNA of the CDR3: TGTGCCAGCAGTTTTTCAGATAACAATGAGCAGTTCTTC.

This clonotype was detected many times. This sequence joins TRBV6-1 and TRBJ1-5; D might be TRBD1 (5 bases). V was clipped by 4 bases and J by 7 bases, with 17 bases between them. This CDR3 region has 15 residues. Per the germline V gene, CDR1 is MNHNS and CDR2 is SASEGT. CDR3 nucleotides: TGTGCCAGCAGTGCCCTCCCCCAAGAGGGGCAGCCCCAGCATTTT. Protein sequence: CASSALPQEGQPQHF.

This clonotype showed up just a few times. The V and J genes are TRBV3-1 and TRBJ2-1; D might be TRBD1 or TRBD2, each matching 6 bases. Germline V CDR1 and CDR2: LGHDT, YNNKEL (reference sequence). This CDR3 is built from 22 residues. The V end lost 1 base, the J end lost 1 base, and 29 bases lay between the germline ends. CDR3 sequence: CASSQAGWDRGGGTYSYNEQFF. CDR3 in DNA: TGTGCCAGCAGCCAAGCTGGCTGGGACCGTGGGGGCGGGACCTATTCCTACAATGAGCAGTTCTTC.

The V gene is TRBV5-1, the J gene TRBJ2-2; 11 bases fit TRBD2. V gave up 5 bases and J gave up 7 bases; unmatched junction bases: 7. This CDR3 has 15 amino acids. Looked up from germline, CDR1 is SGHRS and CDR2 is YFSETQ. The chain's CDR3 is CASRTGTSGGGELFF. CDR3 DNA: TGCGCCAGCAGAACCGGGACTAGCGGTGGCGGGGAGCTGTTTTTT.

The chain combines TRBV20-1 with TRBJ2-7; TRBD2 is a possible D gene (5 bases). The length of the CDR3 is 14 residues. V lost 4 bases and J 2 bases, leaving 15 bases between the germline ends. Germline V gives CDR1 DFQATT, CDR2 SNEGSKA (reference sequence). The DNA of the CDR3 is TGCAGTGCTACCTTGACGGGCGGGCCCTACGAGCAGTACTTC. This translates into CSATLTGGPYEQYF.

The chain couples TRBV6-1 to TRBJ1-1; D may be TRBD1 (6 bases). V shed 2 bases and J shed 2 bases, with 12 bases lying between them. The CDR3 extends over 15 amino acids. Germline V gene data show CDR1 as MNHNS and CDR2 as SASEGT. The DNA of the CDR3 is TGTGCCAGCAGTGAAATCCGGGACACTAACACTGAAGCTTTCTTT. Translation: CASSEIRDTNTEAFF.

This chain connects TRBV20-1 to TRBJ2-5; D uncertain. Per germline, CDR1 DFQATT and CDR2 SNEGSKA (reference sequence). The ends were cut back, 5 bases at V and 5 bases at J, with 15 bases in the middle. The CDR3 has 13 amino acids. For the CDR3, the DNA is TGCAGTGCTCACGAAGGAGTTGGGGAGACCCAGTACTTC. Its translation: CSAHEGVGETQYF.

The chain recombines TRBV7-8 with TRBJ2-7, with 9 bases aligning to TRBD1. The CDR3 is made up of 14 amino acids. Germline V CDR1 and CDR2: SGHVS, FQNEAQ. The J segment lost 3 bases and the V segment lost 5 bases, leaving 5 bases of the junction unmatched. The CDR3 coding sequence is TGTGCCAGCAGCGCAGGGACAGGGATCTACGAGCAGTACTTC. This translates into CASSAGTGIYEQYF.

In regard to this clonotype: One junction end does not reproduce the germline sequence, and a read error may be involved. The rearrangement uses TRBV12-3 or TRBV12-4 and TRBJ2-2; a weak D match, TRBD2 (6 bases). The CDR3 contains 19 residues. This CDR3 reads CACSSVSWAGIPTPGELFF. Written as DNA, the CDR3 is TGTGCCTGCAGTTCCGTCTCGTGGGCGGGGATCCCCACACCCGGGGAGCTGTTTTTT.

This clonotype showed up just a few times. The chain couples TRBV20-1 to TRBJ2-1; the D gene could be TRBD1 or TRBD2 (5 bases each). The germline gives CDR1 DFQATT, CDR2 SNEGSKA (reference sequence). This CDR3 has 11 amino acids. V lost 6 bases to trimming and J lost 14 bases, with 17 bases between them. The CDR3 DNA follows: TGCAGTGCCTTCGGGGCAGCTCGGGAGTTCTTC. Translating it yields CSAFGAAREFF.

This clonotype has only a few counts. The CDR3 region is CSARDSGWLGVKSDQETQYF. The CDR3 DNA sequence: TGCAGTGCTAGAGATTCTGGTTGGCTGGGGGTTAAATCCGACCAAGAGACCCAGTACTTC. The chain has TRBV20-1 and TRBJ2-5, with D perhaps given as TRBD1 or TRBD2 (5 bases each). Trimming pared 0 bases from V and 0 bases from J, leaving 26 bases between. Germline loops: CDR1 DFQATT, CDR2 SNEGSKA (reference sequence). This CDR3 spans 20 amino acids.

This clonotype has at least ten counts. The genes are TRBV29-1 and TRBJ2-1; 14 bases agree with TRBD2. Germline assignment: CDR1 SQVTM and CDR2 ANQGSEA. The CDR3 sequence is 16 residues long. Germline trimming cut 3 bases from V and 8 bases from J; bases unmatched to any gene: 9. The CDR3 here is CSVDVPGLAGVDEQFF. CDR3 coding DNA: TGCAGCGTTGATGTCCCGGGACTAGCGGGGGTTGATGAGCAGTTCTTC.

This clonotype was recorded many times. V gene TRBV7-6 combines with J gene TRBJ1-5; no clear D gene. Per germline, CDR1 SGHVS and CDR2 FNYEAQ. This CDR3 is built from 15 residues. V shed 1 base and J shed 7 bases, with 14 bases lying between them. The CDR3 DNA follows: TGTGCCAGCAGCTTAGAGTCCCGGCCTAGCCAGCCCCAGCATTTT. Amino acid sequence: CASSLESRPSQPQHF.

The V and J genes are TRBV29-1 and TRBJ2-3, with a weak D call TRBD1 (6 bases). V was shortened by 6 bases and J by 6 bases, with 10 bases between the two germline ends. The CDR3 has 11 residues. Germline V CDR1 and CDR2: SQVTM, ANQGSEA. In nucleotides, the CDR3 is TGCAGCGTAAACAGGGCGGATACGCAGTATTTT. Translated: CSVNRADTQYF.

The chain joins TRBV9 to TRBJ2-2, with D perhaps TRBD1 (5 bases). Germline V lookup: CDR1 SGDLS, CDR2 YYNGEE. Trimming took off 2 bases at V and 1 base at J, with 12 bases between the two ends. The CDR3 sequence is 16 residues long. CDR3 nucleotide sequence: TGTGCCAGCAGCGTCGCCGGAACAGGGAACACCGGGGAGCTGTTTTTT. Translating it yields CASSVAGTGNTGELFF.

Only a few counts were recorded for this clonotype. The rearrangement joins TRBV20-1 to TRBJ2-3; D call uncertain. Trimming shortened V by 4 bases and J by 2 bases, and 13 bases separated the two germline ends. Germline V gene data show CDR1 as DFQATT and CDR2 as SNEGSKA (reference sequence). CDR3 length: 14 amino acids. Written as DNA, the CDR3 is TGCAGTGCTAAAGGGCGCACCCACACAGATACGCAGTATTTT. Amino acid sequence: CSAKGRTHTDTQYF.

This chain uses TRBV7-2 with TRBJ1-1; D not certain. The germline V gene has CDR1 SGHTA and CDR2 FQGNSA. The CDR3 sequence is 14 residues long. V shed 4 bases and J shed 4 bases, with 13 bases lying between them. Here the CDR3 DNA reads TGTGCCAGCAGCTCGCTACGGGGTGGCACTGAAGCTTTCTTT. This encodes CASSSLRGGTEAFF.

The chain recombines TRBV7-9 with TRBJ2-2, with 9 positions matching TRBD2. From germline, CDR1 is SEHNR and CDR2 FQNEAQ (reference sequence). V gave up 5 bases and J gave up 3 bases; unmatched junction bases: 7. The CDR3 consists of 16 residues. DNA of the CDR3: TGTGCCAGCAGCCCAAGGACTAGCGCCTACACCGGGGAGCTGTTTTTT. Its translation: CASSPRTSAYTGELFF.

There are many counts of this clonotype. V usage is TRBV6-5 and J usage is TRBJ2-5; 11 bases fit TRBD2. The V gene's germline CDR1 is MNHEY and CDR2 SVGAGI. This CDR3 comprises 16 residues. V lost 2 bases and J lost 5; bases outside the gene matches: 7. CDR3 bases: TGTGCCAGCAGTTACGGTAGCGGGGGGGCCGGCGAGACCCAGTACTTC. Protein product: CASSYGSGGAGETQYF.